This paragraph covers one T cell receptor beta chain sequence. Antigen unknown. The data stem from a study of T-cell reconstitution after alpha-beta-depleted transplantation in children. The study, taken as a whole, reports: By one year post-transplant, T-cell counts and diversity largely arose from T cells that were newly produced. By about two months after transplant, alpha-beta T cells reportedly arose from several hundred graft clones that had expanded.

With 5 bases clipped from V and 1 base from J, the junction kept 4 bases outside the gene matches. Germline V gene sequence: CDR1 SGHRS, CDR2 YFSETQ. The CDR3 loop spans 14 amino acids. For TCRbeta, the library was prepared with unique molecular identifiers. TCRdb analysed the PCR reads with MiXCR anew, one entry per CDR3 protein. The data contain some 840,000 distinct CDR3 sequences, 15% to 20% of them singletons. Sequencing was performed on PBMCs, mostly from graft donor cells, taken 360 days after TCRalphabeta/CD19-depleted stem cell transplant. The chain couples TRBV5-1 to TRBJ2-3; 7 positions agree with TRBD1. The origin of this receptor is a male patient under 18 who had a stem cell transplant for acute lymphoblastic leukemia, so the T cells may come from the graft donor. The CDR3 is CASSAGGGTDTQYF. Here the CDR3 DNA reads TGCGCCAGCAGTGCAGGGGGAGGCACAGATACGCAGTATTTT.